The rows below give T cell receptor beta chains drawn from one sample of a study of shared clonotypes between healthy human individuals. TCRdb keeps only in-frame clones here, not all; method: immunoSEQ multiplex PCR. The table records 2.5 million or so clones, around nine tenths of them present only once. Sequencing input: naive CD4+ T cells sorted from blood. The origin of the receptors is a young man in good health. CDR3s include the opening cysteine and the closing phenylalanine or tryptophan. A D gene is named only where the DNA matches it firmly. Expanded clones get a size class; other rows say once, few or many, or leave the size out.

D gene | clone size | J gene | V gene | CDR3 protein | CDR3 DNA
- | - | TRBJ1-4 | TRBV9 | CASSVGSGGEKLFF | TGTGCCAGCAGCGTAGGATCCGGTGGTGAAAAACTGTTTTTT
TRBD1 | - | TRBJ2-7 | TRBV5-1 | CASSLGQGNYEQYF | TGCGCCAGCAGCCTCGGACAGGGAAACTACGAGCAGTACTTC
TRBD2 | - | TRBJ2-1 | TRBV5-4 | CASSLVGGAYNEQFF | TGTGCCAGCAGCTTGGTTGGGGGGGCCTACAATGAGCAGTTCTTC
TRBD1 | - | TRBJ1-6 | TRBV28 | CASALRGQVNSPLHF | TGTGCCAGCGCTTTACGGGGACAGGTGAATTCACCCCTCCACTTT
- | - | TRBJ1-2 | TRBV7-9 | CASSAEAGTSLNYGYTF | TGTGCCAGCAGCGCTGAGGCAGGAACCAGCCTAAACTATGGCTACACCTTC
- | - | TRBJ2-3 | TRBV9 | CASSVDQGGTVDTQYF | TGTGCCAGCAGCGTAGATCAGGGCGGGACTGTGGATACGCAGTATTTT
- | - | TRBJ1-1 | TRBV5-1 | CASSLDGSRTEAFF | TGCGCCAGCAGCTTGGATGGGTCGAGGACTGAAGCTTTCTTT
TRBD2 | - | TRBJ2-1 | TRBV9 | CASSGLGTSGRNEQFF | TGTGCCAGCAGCGGATTAGGGACTAGCGGGAGAAATGAGCAGTTCTTC
- | - | TRBJ1-5 | TRBV7-9 | CASSSSGSNQPQHF | TGTGCCAGCAGTTCAAGCGGTAGCAATCAGCCCCAGCATTTT
- | - | TRBJ1-1 | TRBV6-6 | CASSPRDGNTEAFF | TGTGCCAGCTCACCTAGGGACGGGAACACTGAAGCTTTCTTT
- | - | TRBJ2-7 | TRBV5-6 | CASSLGQTHSEQYF | TGTGCCAGCAGCTTGGGACAGACCCATAGCGAGCAGTACTTC
- | once | TRBJ2-1 | TRBV5-1 | CASRYSSSYNEQFF | TGCGCCAGCAGATACTCGAGCTCCTACAATGAGCAGTTCTTC
- | - | TRBJ2-1 | TRBV2 | CASNEGVLYNEQFF | TGTGCCAGCAACGAGGGTGTCCTGTACAATGAGCAGTTCTTC
- | - | TRBJ2-2 | TRBV5-1 | CASSLPGGNTGELFF | TGCGCCAGCAGCTTGCCCGGGGGTAACACCGGGGAGCTGTTTTTT
- | - | TRBJ2-2 | TRBV11-3 | CASSLGQASHELFF | TGTGCCAGCAGCTTAGGCCAAGCTTCACACGAGCTGTTTTTT
- | - | TRBJ2-1 | TRBV4-1 | CASSQKAPEEQISYNEQFF | TGCGCCAGCAGCCAAAAAGCCCCTGAGGAGCAGATCTCCTACAATGAGCAGTTCTTC
TRBD1 | - | TRBJ2-7 | TRBV2 | CASSGQGSEQYF | TGTGCCAGCAGCGGACAGGGGAGCGAGCAGTACTTC
- | - | TRBJ2-1 | TRBV7-2 | CASSAAGNEQFF | TGTGCCAGCAGCGCGGCTGGCAATGAGCAGTTCTTC
- | - | TRBJ2-1 | TRBV6-5 | CASCGNRKINEQFF | TGTGCGTCATGTGGGAACAGGAAGATCAATGAGCAGTTCTTC
TRBD2 | - | TRBJ2-5 | TRBV4-1 | CASSQYETSQQYF | TGCGCCAGCAGCCAGTACGAGACTAGCCAGCAGTACTTC
- | once | TRBJ2-7 | TRBV6-1 | CASWGLGIGYEQYF | TGTGCCAGCTGGGGGCTGGGTATTGGCTACGAGCAGTACTTC
TRBD1 | once | TRBJ1-6 | TRBV2 | CASKGSQDRVDSPLHF | TGTGCCAGCAAAGGGTCCCAAGACAGGGTTGATTCACCCCTCCACTTT
- | - | TRBJ2-5 | TRBV21-1 | CASSKFRGIKTQYF | TGTGCCAGCAGCAAATTCAGGGGGATAAAGACCCAGTACTTC
- | - | TRBJ2-5 | TRBV20-1 | CSASEAKTQYF | TGCAGTGCCTCTGAGGCGAAGACCCAGTACTTC
- | - | TRBJ2-3 | TRBV19 | CASSIGHFTDTQYF | TGTGCCAGTAGTATCGGGCACTTCACAGATACGCAGTATTTT
- | - | TRBJ2-2 | TRBV5-1 | CASTVGGTNTGELFF | TGCGCCAGCACGGTGGGGGGCACGAACACCGGGGAGCTGTTTTTT
TRBD1 | - | TRBJ1-6 | TRBV4-1 | CASSQSGTGDLFPIVDSPLHF | TGCGCCAGCAGCCAATCCGGGACAGGGGACCTATTCCCCATTGTTGATTCACCCCTCCACTTT
TRBD1 | - | TRBJ2-7 | TRBV18 | CASSPATGSDEQYF | TGTGCCAGCTCACCTGCGACAGGGAGCGACGAGCAGTACTTC
- | - | TRBJ1-2 | TRBV5-8 | CASSLGGTESNYGYTF | TGTGCCAGCAGCTTGGGGGGAACAGAGAGTAACTATGGCTACACCTTC
- | - | TRBJ1-1 | TRBV5-4 | CASSLPGASTEAFF | TGTGCCAGCAGCTTACCGGGTGCAAGCACTGAAGCTTTCTTT
- | - | TRBJ1-4 | TRBV9 | CASSVGVFNEKLFF | TGTGCCAGCAGCGTGGGGGTCTTTAATGAAAAACTGTTTTTT
TRBD1 | - | TRBJ2-7 | TRBV30 | CAWRADRDHEQYF | TGTGCCTGGAGGGCGGACAGGGACCACGAGCAGTACTTC
- | - | TRBJ2-7 | TRBV6-6 | CASRYREYEQYF | TGTGCCAGCAGGTACAGGGAATACGAGCAGTACTTC
- | - | TRBJ1-1 | TRBV28 | CASSMGGGKRAEAFF | TGTGCCAGCAGTATGGGAGGAGGGAAAAGGGCTGAAGCTTTCTTT
- | - | TRBJ1-5 | TRBV5-8 | CASSLRGAQGQPQHF | TGTGCCAGCAGCCTCCGGGGGGCTCAAGGACAGCCCCAGCATTTT
- | - | TRBJ2-3 | TRBV18 | CASSLGSTDTQYF | TGTGCCAGCTCACTCGGCAGCACAGATACGCAGTATTTT
- | - | TRBJ1-2 | TRBV11-2 | CASSSDGGGIRYTF | TGTGCCAGCAGCTCCGATGGGGGAGGGATTCGCTACACCTTC
TRBD1 | - | TRBJ1-2 | TRBV5-1 | CASSPRGRTYYGYTF | TGCGCCAGCAGCCCCAGGGGGCGAACCTACTATGGCTACACCTTC
TRBD2 | - | TRBJ2-5 | TRBV5-4 | CASSHGLAGGQETQYF | TGTGCCAGCAGTCACGGACTAGCGGGGGGCCAAGAGACCCAGTACTTC